This T cell receptor beta chain was obtained from a study of blood T cells in healthy people across ages. Study observations and caveats: Researchers judged that diversity estimates from one million T cells fell short of true values. A strong correlation was found between TCR beta diversity and the percentage of naive T cells. There was no known CMV status for donors, so expanded clonotype changes were possibly confounded.

A sample-barcoded 5' primer and a J-beta primer mix were used in a second PCR of about 7 to 12 cycles. TCRdb recomputed calls from the 5' RACE reads with MiXCR, one row per CDR3 protein. The profile shows 850,000 to 1,300,000 distinct CDR3 sequences, 40% to 45% of them singletons. This clonotype was picked up a small number of times. As yet, its antigen is unknown. Germline assignment: CDR1 SGHRS and CDR2 YFSETQ. After removal of 4 bases from V and 2 bases from J, the junction contained 10 bases not matched to a gene. The CDR3 sequence is 16 residues long. The sequence came from a woman aged 55-69 years in good health. This sequence joins TRBV5-1 and TRBJ1-1, with 8 bases matching TRBD1. The sample taken for sequencing was blood. The CDR3 sequence is CASSLRQGRTNTEAFF. The CDR3 DNA is TGCGCCAGCAGCCTCCGACAGGGGCGAACCAACACTGAAGCTTTCTTT.